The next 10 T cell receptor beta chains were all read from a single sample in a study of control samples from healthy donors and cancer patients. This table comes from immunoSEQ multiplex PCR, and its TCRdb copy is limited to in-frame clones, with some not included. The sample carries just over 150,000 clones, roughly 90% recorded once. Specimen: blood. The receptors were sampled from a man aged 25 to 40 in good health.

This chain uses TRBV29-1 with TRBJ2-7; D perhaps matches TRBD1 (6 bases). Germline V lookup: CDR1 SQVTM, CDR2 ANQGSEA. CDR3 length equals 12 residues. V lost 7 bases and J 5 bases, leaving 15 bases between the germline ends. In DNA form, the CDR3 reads TGCAGCGCTCTACAGGGTGTGGACGAGCAGTACTTC. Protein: CSALQGVDEQYF.

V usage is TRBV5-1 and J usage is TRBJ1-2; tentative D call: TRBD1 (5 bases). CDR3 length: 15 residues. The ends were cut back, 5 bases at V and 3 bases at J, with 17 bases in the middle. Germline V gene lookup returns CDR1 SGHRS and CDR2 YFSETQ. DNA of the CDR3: TGCGCCAGCAGACCGGGACTCAATGATGACTATGGCTACACCTTC. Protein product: CASRPGLNDDYGYTF. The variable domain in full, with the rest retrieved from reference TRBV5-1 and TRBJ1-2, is KAGVTQTPRYLIKTRGQQVTLSCSPISGHRSVSWYQQTPGQGLQFLFEYFSETQRNKGNFPGRFSGRQFSNSRSEMNVSTLELGDSALYLCASRPGLNDDYGYTFGSGTRLTVV.

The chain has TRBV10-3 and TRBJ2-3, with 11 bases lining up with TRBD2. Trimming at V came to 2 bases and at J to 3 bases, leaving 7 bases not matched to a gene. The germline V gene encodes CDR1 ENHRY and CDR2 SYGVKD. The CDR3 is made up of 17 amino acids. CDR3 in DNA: TGTGCCATCAGTGAGAAAGGTCTAGCGGGAGGAACAGATACGCAGTATTTT. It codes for CAISEKGLAGGTDTQYF.

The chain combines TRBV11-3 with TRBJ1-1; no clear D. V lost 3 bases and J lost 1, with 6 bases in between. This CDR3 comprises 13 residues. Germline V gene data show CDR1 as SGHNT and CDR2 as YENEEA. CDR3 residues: CASSFHGNTEAFF. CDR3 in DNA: TGTGCCAGCAGCTTTCACGGGAACACTGAAGCTTTCTTT.

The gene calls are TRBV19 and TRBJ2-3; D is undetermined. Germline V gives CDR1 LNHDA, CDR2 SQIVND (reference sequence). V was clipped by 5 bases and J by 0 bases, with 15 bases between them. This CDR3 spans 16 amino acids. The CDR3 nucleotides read TGTGCCAGTAGTTTTCGACATTCCTCTAGCACAGATACGCAGTATTTT. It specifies CASSFRHSSSTDTQYF.

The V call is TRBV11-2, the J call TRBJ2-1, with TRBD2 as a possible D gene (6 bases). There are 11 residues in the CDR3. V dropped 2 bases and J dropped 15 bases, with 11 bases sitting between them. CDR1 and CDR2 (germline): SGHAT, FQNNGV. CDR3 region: CASSLRLDLFF. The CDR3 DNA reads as TGTGCCAGCAGCTTAAGACTAGATTTGTTCTTC.

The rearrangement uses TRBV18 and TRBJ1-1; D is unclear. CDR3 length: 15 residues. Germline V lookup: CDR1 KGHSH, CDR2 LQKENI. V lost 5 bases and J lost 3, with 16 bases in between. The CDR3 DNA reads TGTGCCAGCTCATACACAGAGGGAGTAGACACTGAAGCTTTCTTT. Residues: CASSYTEGVDTEAFF.

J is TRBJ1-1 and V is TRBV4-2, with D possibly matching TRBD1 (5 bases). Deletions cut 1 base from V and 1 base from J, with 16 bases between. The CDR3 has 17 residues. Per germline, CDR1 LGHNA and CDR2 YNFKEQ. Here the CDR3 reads CASSQVGTGGRNTEAFF. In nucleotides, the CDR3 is TGTGCCAGCAGCCAAGTAGGGACCGGCGGCAGGAACACTGAAGCTTTCTTT.

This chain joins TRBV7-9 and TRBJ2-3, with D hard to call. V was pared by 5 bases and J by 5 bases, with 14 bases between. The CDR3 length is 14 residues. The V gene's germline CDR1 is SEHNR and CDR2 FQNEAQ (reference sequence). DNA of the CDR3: TGTGCCAGCAGCCCAGAGAGCGAGGAAGATACGCAGTATTTT. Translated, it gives CASSPESEEDTQYF.

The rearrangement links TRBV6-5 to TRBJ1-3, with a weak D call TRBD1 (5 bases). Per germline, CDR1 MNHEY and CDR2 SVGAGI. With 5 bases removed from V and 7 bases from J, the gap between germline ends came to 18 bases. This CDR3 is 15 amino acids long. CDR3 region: CASSPNMAKGNTIYF. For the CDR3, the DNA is TGTGCCAGCAGTCCGAATATGGCCAAGGGGAACACCATATATTTT.